The entry below describes one TCR beta chain. Which antigen it targets is not known. No quality values exist for individual bases; no much larger clone is one base distant. This sample is part of a study of technical replicates of blood from a few donors (dated by TCRdb to about 2017). Library preparation was by the immunoSEQ multiplex PCR assay. Imported from immuneACCESS, the table was reduced by TCRdb to in-frame sequences with V and J called. These copies leave out some clones; in studies compared against another copy, an unresolved V gene accounts for under half, and the cause of the remainder is not known. In this sample the table shows roughly 82,000 clones, just over 90% of which occur a single time. The ten largest clones capture approximately 0.28% of the sample. In the germline V gene, CDR1 corresponds to SNHLY and CDR2 to FYNNEI. Including the terminal cysteine and phenylalanine, the CDR3 comprises 16 residues. CDR3 DNA is the only sequence kept; it has 48 bases, read in frame from the first base. V ends up 2 bases short and J 4 bases short, with an unmatched junction base count of 7.

The sequence derives from a human donor in good health. The V gene is TRBV2 and the J gene is TRBJ2-5; 10 of the junction bases match TRBD2. Sample: T cells isolated from PBMCs. CDR3 protein: CASSEPSLAGVETQYF. The nucleotide sequence reads TGTGCCAGCAGTGAACCTTCCCTAGCGGGAGTAGAGACCCAGTACTTC.